This T cell receptor beta chain was observed in a study of graft-versus-host responses after intestinal transplantation. Study details: Recipients obtained multivisceral, liver-intestinal, or isolated intestinal transplants. Study conclusions and caveats: Early declines in HvG clones that occurred post-transplant were associated with peak circulating GvH clone levels. GvH clones occurred in recipient marrow; some first appeared in ileum or blood. Patients who carried graft-donor T cell macrochimerism also had high graft-versus-host to host-versus-graft clonal ratios in their allografts.

Per the germline V gene, CDR1 is SGHDT and CDR2 is YYEEEE. The CDR3 consists of 13 residues. V was pared by 0 bases and J by 7 bases, with 3 bases of the junction left unmatched. This clone has just one count. Its specificity is not known. The data were produced by immunoSEQ multiplex PCR, yet TCRdb's version contains in-frame clones alone and is incomplete. The table shows under 50,000 clones, with under 90% occurring only once. The sequence came from a human patient who received an intestinal transplant, so some T cells may come from the graft donor. The sample in question was PBMCs, obtained just under 270 days after transplant. J is TRBJ1-2 and V is TRBV5-6; TRBD1 agrees at 7 bases. CDR3 DNA: TGTGCCAGCAGCTTGGGACAGGGCTCTGGCTACACCTTC. It is translated as CASSLGQGSGYTF.